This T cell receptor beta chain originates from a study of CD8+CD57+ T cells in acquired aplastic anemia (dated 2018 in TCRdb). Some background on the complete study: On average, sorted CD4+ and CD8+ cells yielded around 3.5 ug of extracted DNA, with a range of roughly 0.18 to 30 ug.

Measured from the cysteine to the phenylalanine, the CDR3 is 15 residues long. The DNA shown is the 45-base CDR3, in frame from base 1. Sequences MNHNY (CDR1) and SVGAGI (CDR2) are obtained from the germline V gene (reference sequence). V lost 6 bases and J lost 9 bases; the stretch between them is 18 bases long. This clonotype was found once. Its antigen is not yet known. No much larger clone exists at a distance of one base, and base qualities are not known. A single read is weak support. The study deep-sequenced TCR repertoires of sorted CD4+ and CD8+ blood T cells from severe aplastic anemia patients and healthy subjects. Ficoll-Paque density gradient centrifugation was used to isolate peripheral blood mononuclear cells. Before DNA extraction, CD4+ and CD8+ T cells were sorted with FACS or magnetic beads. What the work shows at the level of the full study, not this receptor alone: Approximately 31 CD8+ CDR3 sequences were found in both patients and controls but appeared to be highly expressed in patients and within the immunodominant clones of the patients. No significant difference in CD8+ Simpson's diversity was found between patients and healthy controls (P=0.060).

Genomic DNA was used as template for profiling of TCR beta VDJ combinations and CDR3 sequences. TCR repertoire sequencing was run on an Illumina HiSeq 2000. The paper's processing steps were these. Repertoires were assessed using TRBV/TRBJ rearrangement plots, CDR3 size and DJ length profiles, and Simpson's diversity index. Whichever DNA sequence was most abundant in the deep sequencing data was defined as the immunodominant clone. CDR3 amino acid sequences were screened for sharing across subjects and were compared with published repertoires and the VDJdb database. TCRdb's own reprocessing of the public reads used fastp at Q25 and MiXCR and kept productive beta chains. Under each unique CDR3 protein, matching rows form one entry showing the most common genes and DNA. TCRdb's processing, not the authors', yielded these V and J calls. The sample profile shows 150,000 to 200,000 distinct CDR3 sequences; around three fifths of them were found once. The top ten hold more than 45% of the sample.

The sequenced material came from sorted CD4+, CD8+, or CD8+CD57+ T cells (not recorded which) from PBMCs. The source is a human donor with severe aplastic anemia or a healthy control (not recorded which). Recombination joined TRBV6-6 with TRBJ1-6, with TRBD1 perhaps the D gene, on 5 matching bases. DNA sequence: TGTGCCAGCAGGCCCCCCCAAGGGGAGACTTCACCCCTCCACTTT. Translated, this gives CASRPPQGETSPLHF.